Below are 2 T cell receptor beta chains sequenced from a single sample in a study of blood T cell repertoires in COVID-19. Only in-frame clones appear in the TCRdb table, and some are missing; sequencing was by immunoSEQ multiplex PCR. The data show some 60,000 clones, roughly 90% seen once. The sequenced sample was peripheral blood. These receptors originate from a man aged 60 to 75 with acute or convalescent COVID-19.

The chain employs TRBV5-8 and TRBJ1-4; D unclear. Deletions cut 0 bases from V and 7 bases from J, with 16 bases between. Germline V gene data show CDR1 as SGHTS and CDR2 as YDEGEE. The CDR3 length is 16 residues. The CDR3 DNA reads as TGTGCCAGCAGCTTGGCCGGGGAAGGTCGCGGTGAAAAACTGTTTTTT. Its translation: CASSLAGEGRGEKLFF.

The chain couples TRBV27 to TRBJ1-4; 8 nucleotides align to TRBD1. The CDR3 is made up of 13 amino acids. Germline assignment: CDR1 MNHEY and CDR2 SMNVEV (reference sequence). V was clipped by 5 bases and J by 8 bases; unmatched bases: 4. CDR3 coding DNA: TGTGCCAGCAGTGGACAGGGTGGAGAAAAACTGTTTTTT. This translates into CASSGQGGEKLFF. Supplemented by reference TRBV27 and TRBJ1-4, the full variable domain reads EAQVTQNPRYLITVTGKKLTVTCSQNMNHEYMSWYRQDPGLGLRQIYYSMNVEVTDKGDVPEGYKVSRKEKRNFPLILESPSPNQTSLYFCASSGQGGEKLFFGSGTQLSVL.